The 28 T cell receptor beta chains given below trace back to one sample, sequenced in a study of T cell responses to AZD1222 COVID-19 vaccine. Libraries were prepared by immunoSEQ multiplex PCR; TCRdb keeps only in-frame clonotypes and omits some of them. The sample carries approximately 150,000 clones, roughly nine tenths recorded once. Sequencing used peripheral blood, obtained 28 days after the second AZD1222 dose. These receptor sequences come from an adult who received the AZD1222 COVID-19 vaccine.

The V call is TRBV11-2, the J call TRBJ2-7; 9 bases line up with TRBD2. The germline gives CDR1 SGHAT, CDR2 FQNNGV. J gave up 5 bases and V 5 bases, and 7 bases lay outside the gene matches. CDR3 length equals 14 residues. CDR3 sequence: CASSGLAGIDEQYF. Written as DNA, the CDR3 is TGTGCCAGCAGCGGGCTAGCGGGGATAGACGAGCAGTACTTC.

The CDR3 protein is CASSPPPGTPEATDTQYF. CDR3 DNA: TGTGCCAGCTCACCCCCACCCGGGACCCCAGAAGCTACAGATACGCAGTATTTT. The chain combines TRBV18 with TRBJ2-3; tentatively, D is TRBD1 or TRBD2 (5 bases each). V was cut by 3 bases and J by 3 bases, with 22 bases left in between. The CDR3 is 18 residues long. Germline V gene sequence: CDR1 KGHSH, CDR2 LQKENI.

The chain recombines TRBV30 with TRBJ1-4; D is uncertain. The V gene's germline CDR1 is GTSNPN and CDR2 SVGIG (reference sequence). Trimming removed 4 bases at V and 0 bases at J, with 9 bases between. The CDR3 is made up of 14 amino acids. CDR3 in amino acids: CAWNDGATNEKLFF. The CDR3 DNA follows: TGTGCCTGGAATGACGGTGCAACTAATGAAAAACTGTTTTTT. The variable domain in full, with the rest retrieved from reference TRBV30 and TRBJ1-4, is SQTIHQWPATLVQPVGSPLSLECTVEGTSNPNLYWYRQAAGRGLQLLFYSVGIGQISSEVPQNLSASRPQDRQFILSSKKLLLSDSGFYLCAWNDGATNEKLFFGSGTQLSVL.

J is TRBJ2-1 and V is TRBV27; 13 positions match TRBD2. CDR3 length equals 16 residues. The V and J ends lost 3 bases and 7 bases, in that order; junction bases with no gene match: 6. CDR1 and CDR2 (germline): MNHEY, SMNVEV (reference sequence). The CDR3 nucleotides read TGTGCCAGCAGTTTCTTTCCGGGACTAGCGGGGAATGAGCAGTTCTTC. This codes for CASSFFPGLAGNEQFF.

The chain has TRBV11-2 and TRBJ1-1; no clear D gene. This CDR3 spans 14 amino acids. Between the trimmed V and J ends, which lost 1 base and 0 bases, there was a span of 6 bases. Germline values: CDR1 SGHAT, CDR2 FQNNGV. The CDR3 is CASSLAVVNTEAFF. The DNA of the CDR3 is TGTGCCAGCAGCTTAGCAGTCGTGAACACTGAAGCTTTCTTT.

The chain is built from TRBV11-1 and TRBJ2-5, with D tentatively TRBD2 (6 bases). CDR1 and CDR2 from the germline V gene are SGHAT and FQDESV (reference sequence). V lost 3 bases and J 5 bases, leaving 13 bases between the germline ends. The CDR3 contains 14 residues. The CDR3 nucleotides read TGTGCCAGCAGCTTCGCCGGGGGTGGGGAGACCCAGTACTTC. Translating gives CASSFAGGGETQYF.

J is TRBJ2-5 and V is TRBV5-6, with 8 bases identical to TRBD1. CDR3 size: 13 residues. The germline V gene encodes CDR1 SGHDT and CDR2 YYEEEE. The ends lost 2 bases at V and 9 bases at J; junction bases unmatched: 6. The CDR3 spells CASSFGQGRSQYF. As DNA, the CDR3 is TGTGCCAGCAGCTTTGGACAGGGACGGTCCCAGTACTTC.

The chain has TRBV19 and TRBJ1-5, with TRBD1 matching 7 bases. The CDR3 loop spans 17 amino acids. V gave up 4 bases and J gave up 3 bases; unmatched junction bases: 12. Looked up from germline, CDR1 is LNHDA and CDR2 is SQIVND (reference sequence). This chain's CDR3 is CASSTYLGTVYNQPQHF. The CDR3 region has the DNA TGTGCCAGTAGTACGTACCTCGGGACAGTCTACAATCAGCCCCAGCATTTT. Looking up the rest from reference TRBV19 and TRBJ1-5 gives the full variable domain: DGGITQSPKYLFRKEGQNVTLSCEQNLNHDAMYWYRQDPGQGLRLIYYSQIVNDFQKGDIAEGYSVSREKKESFPLTVTSAQKNPTAFYLCASSTYLGTVYNQPQHFGDGTRLSIL.

The chain is built from TRBV11-3 and TRBJ2-3; perhaps TRBD1 as D (6 bases). V dropped 3 bases and J dropped 2 bases, with 9 bases sitting between them. CDR3 size: 14 residues. From germline, CDR1 is SGHNT and CDR2 YENEEA. CDR3 sequence: CASSFHRATDTQYF. In DNA form, the CDR3 reads TGTGCCAGCAGCTTCCACAGGGCCACAGATACGCAGTATTTT.

The chain is built from TRBV25-1 and TRBJ1-1; no clear D. CDR3 length equals 14 residues. Germline-derived CDR1 and CDR2 are MGHDK and SYGVNS. Between the trimmed V and J ends, which lost 3 bases and 0 bases, there was a span of 8 bases. The CDR3 loop is CASSETSMNTEAFF. Here the CDR3 DNA reads TGTGCCAGCAGTGAGACATCTATGAACACTGAAGCTTTCTTT. The complete variable domain, with remaining parts taken from reference TRBV25-1 and TRBJ1-1, reads EADIYQTPRYLVIGTGKKITLECSQTMGHDKMYWYQQDPGMELHLIHYSYGVNSTEKGDLSSESTVSRIRTEHFPLTLESARPSHTSQYLCASSETSMNTEAFFGQGTRLTVV.

This sequence joins TRBV7-3 and TRBJ2-1, with D perhaps matching TRBD1 (7 bases). V lost 5 bases to trimming and J lost 7 bases, with 18 bases between them. The CDR3 length is 15 residues. Germline assignment: CDR1 SGHTA and CDR2 FQGTGA. CDR3 DNA: TGTGCCAGCAGCCCGGGGGTTGACAGGGTAAATGAGCAGTTCTTC. Its translation: CASSPGVDRVNEQFF.

This clone came up a few times. This rearrangement joins TRBV28 to TRBJ1-5; 9 nucleotides agree with TRBD1. After removal of 5 bases from V and 1 base from J, the junction contained 6 bases not matched to a gene. CDR3 length equals 16 residues. Germline loops: CDR1 MDHEN, CDR2 SYDVKM. In DNA, the CDR3 is TGTGCCAGCAGTCCCACCGGGACAGGGAGCAATCAGCCCCAGCATTTT. Protein sequence: CASSPTGTGSNQPQHF. The whole variable domain, filled in from reference TRBV28 and TRBJ1-5, reads DVKVTQSSRYLVKRTGEKVFLECVQDMDHENMFWYRQDPGLGLRLIYFSYDVKMKEKGDIPEGYSVSREKKERFSLILESASTNQTSMYLCASSPTGTGSNQPQHFGDGTRLSIL.

The chain recombines TRBV11-3 with TRBJ1-2; maybe TRBD1 (5 bases). Trimming took off 5 bases at V and 4 bases at J, with 14 bases between the two ends. The CDR3 has 14 residues. Germline V CDR1 and CDR2: SGHNT, YENEEA. CDR3 protein: CASSPTPTVYGYTF. DNA of the CDR3: TGTGCCAGCAGCCCAACCCCGACAGTCTATGGCTACACCTTC.

The chain carries TRBV7-8 and TRBJ2-3; D is uncertain. The CDR3 is 12 residues long. V gave up 5 bases and J gave up 5 bases, with 8 bases separating them. The germline V gene encodes CDR1 SGHVS and CDR2 FQNEAQ. CDR3 DNA sequence: TGTGCCAGCAGCCCACTTAGAGATACGCAGTATTTT. It specifies CASSPLRDTQYF.

The genes are TRBV25-1 and TRBJ2-2, with 9 bases lining up with TRBD1. J gave up 6 bases and V 10 bases, and 6 bases lay outside the gene matches. Germline V gives CDR1 MGHDK, CDR2 SYGVNS. The CDR3 length is 13 residues. CDR3 DNA: TGTGCCATCAGGGGACAGGGTGCCGGGGAGCTGTTTTTT. Protein product: CAIRGQGAGELFF.

V and J are TRBV7-2 and TRBJ1-2; 9 bases match TRBD1. Germline loops: CDR1 SGHTA, CDR2 FQGNSA. The CDR3 spans 13 residues. The V gene end was trimmed by 4 bases and the J gene end by 8 bases; junction bases not matched to a gene: 5. CDR3 nucleotide sequence: TGTGCCAGCAGCTCTCAGACAGGGGGAGGCTACACCTTC. It translates to CASSSQTGGGYTF.

V gene TRBV7-8 combines with J gene TRBJ2-7; D tentatively fits TRBD1 or TRBD2 (5 bases each). From germline, CDR1 is SGHVS and CDR2 FQNEAQ. V lost 0 bases to trimming and J lost 5 bases, with 17 bases between them. The CDR3 spans 16 residues. CDR3 loop: CASSLARSGSTHEQYF. CDR3 DNA sequence: TGTGCCAGCAGCTTAGCGAGGTCAGGGAGCACCCACGAGCAGTACTTC.

The rearrangement joins TRBV5-1 to TRBJ2-1, with a possible D match to TRBD1 (7 bases). The V gene lost 0 bases and the J gene lost 7 bases, with 20 bases spanning the gap. The CDR3 loop spans 17 amino acids. The germline gives CDR1 SGHRS, CDR2 YFSETQ. CDR3 region: CASSLEPNRGRGNEQFF. The CDR3 DNA sequence: TGCGCCAGCAGCTTGGAACCGAACAGGGGCCGGGGGAATGAGCAGTTCTTC.

The CDR3 loop reads CASSLELAGGPYEQFF. CDR3 in DNA: TGTGCCAGCAGCCTGGAACTAGCGGGAGGGCCCTATGAGCAGTTCTTC. The chain combines TRBV5-8 with TRBJ2-1; 13 bases line up with TRBD2. Germline V CDR1 and CDR2: SGHTS, YDEGEE. V was clipped by 4 bases and J by 8 bases; unmatched bases: 9. The CDR3 runs to 16 residues. Drawing the rest from reference TRBV5-8 and TRBJ2-1, the complete variable domain is EAGVTQSPTHLIKTRGQQATLRCSPISGHTSVYWYQQALGLGLQFLLWYDEGEERNRGNFPPRFSGRQFPNYSSELNVNALELEDSALYLCASSLELAGGPYEQFFGPGTRLTVL.

The chain is built from TRBV19 and TRBJ1-2; D is possibly TRBD1 (6 bases). V shed 6 bases and J shed 1 base, with 15 bases lying between them. CDR3 length: 15 amino acids. Germline CDR1 and CDR2: LNHDA and SQIVND (reference sequence). This CDR3 is CASRPGQLFNYGYTF. The DNA for the CDR3 is TGTGCCAGTAGGCCCGGACAGCTTTTTAACTATGGCTACACCTTC.

V and J are TRBV24-1 and TRBJ1-2, with a tentative D call TRBD1 (5 bases). CDR3 length: 14 residues. Germline V gene lookup returns CDR1 KGHDR and CDR2 SFDVKD. The V and J ends lost 5 bases and 8 bases respectively, with 17 bases between them. As DNA, the CDR3 is TGTGCCACCAGTGTTGGGGGAGGTAGATCGGGCTACACCTTC. This translates into CATSVGGGRSGYTF.

The V and J genes are TRBV6-2 or TRBV6-3 and TRBJ1-5; D is perhaps TRBD1 (5 bases). With 6 bases removed from V and 7 bases from J, the gap between germline ends came to 13 bases. The length of the CDR3 is 13 residues. Per the germline V gene, CDR1 is MNHEY and CDR2 is SVGEGT. The DNA of the CDR3 is TGTGCCAGCAGCCAGTCAGGGTTCCAGCCCCAGCATTTT. Protein: CASSQSGFQPQHF.

The chain's CDR3 is CASSSSLGTPLANYGYTF. The CDR3 DNA reads TGCGCCAGCAGCTCCTCCCTCGGCACCCCCCTAGCTAACTATGGCTACACCTTC. J is TRBJ1-2 and V is TRBV5-1; no firm D call. CDR1 is SGHRS and CDR2 is YFSETQ in the germline V gene. V dropped 3 bases and J dropped 0 bases, with 21 bases sitting between them. The CDR3 is 18 residues long.

This clone was observed once. The chain has TRBV5-5 and TRBJ1-6; no clear D gene. The CDR3 length is 17 residues. Deletions cut 1 base from V and 5 bases from J, with 16 bases between. Germline CDR1 SGHKS, CDR2 YYEKEE (reference sequence). CDR3 DNA sequence: TGTGCCAGCAGCTTGATGAGGACCCGGGCAAATAATTCACCCCTCCACTTT. Translation: CASSLMRTRANNSPLHF.

V and J are TRBV19 and TRBJ2-2, with D possibly TRBD1 on 5 matching bases. CDR1 and CDR2 (germline): LNHDA, SQIVND (reference sequence). The germline V and J ends were trimmed by 4 bases and 8 bases, with 17 bases remaining between them. The CDR3 contains 15 residues. This CDR3 reads CASSRAGPGVGELFF. The CDR3, as DNA: TGTGCCAGTAGTAGGGCAGGGCCGGGCGTGGGGGAGCTGTTTTTT.

The J gene is TRBJ2-7, the V gene TRBV3-1 (or the pseudogene TRBV3-2); 8 positions match TRBD2. After removal of 3 bases from V and 0 bases from J, the junction contained 4 bases not matched to a gene. Germline V gives CDR1 LGHDT, CDR2 YNNKEL (reference sequence). The CDR3 covers 15 residues. The CDR3 is CASSHPRGGSYEQYF. In DNA, the CDR3 is TGTGCCAGCAGCCACCCCCGGGGGGGCTCCTACGAGCAGTACTTC.

This chain uses TRBV4-1 with TRBJ1-1; D not certain. Germline loops: CDR1 MGHRA, CDR2 YSYEKL. V shed 4 bases and J shed 1 base, with 13 bases lying between them. This CDR3 region has 15 residues. For the CDR3, the DNA is TGCGCCAGCAGCCCGCACCCGGGGAAGAACACTGAAGCTTTCTTT. Translation gives CASSPHPGKNTEAFF.

V and J are TRBV2 and TRBJ1-2; D not certain. Germline V CDR1 and CDR2: SNHLY, FYNNEI. V dropped 7 bases and J dropped 4 bases, with 13 bases sitting between them. The CDR3 spans 13 residues. The CDR3: CASIERAPYGYTF. CDR3 DNA: TGTGCCAGCATCGAACGGGCTCCCTATGGCTACACCTTC.